This passage covers 2 T cell receptor beta chains from one sample sequenced in a study of cytomegalovirus exposure and HLA in healthy donors. Researchers ran the PCR with 60 Vbeta and 13 Jbeta primers. TCRdb's copy holds only in-frame clones and misses some; the assay was immunoSEQ multiplex PCR. Here the sample spans around 150,000 clones, about 72% being singletons. The sequenced sample was PBMCs. The receptor set was obtained from a man aged 40-55 years in good health and CMV-seronegative.

CDR3 loop: CASSFGGEETQYF. Here the CDR3 DNA reads TGTGCCAGCAGCTTCGGCGGGGAAGAGACCCAGTACTTC. The chain uses TRBV13 and TRBJ2-5, with a weak D call TRBD2 (6 bases). The CDR3 is made up of 13 amino acids. From germline, CDR1 is PRHDT and CDR2 FYEKMQ (reference sequence). V was cut by 3 bases and J by 3 bases, with 8 bases left in between.

V gene TRBV7-8 combines with J gene TRBJ1-1, with a weak D call TRBD1 (5 bases). This CDR3 comprises 18 residues. The V gene lost 0 bases and the J gene lost 6 bases, with 23 bases spanning the gap. Germline V lookup: CDR1 SGHVS, CDR2 FQNEAQ. CDR3 bases: TGTGCCAGCAGCTTAGCGCAAGTTTTTGTGCAGGGAAGGCCTGAAGCTTTCTTT. This translates into CASSLAQVFVQGRPEAFF.